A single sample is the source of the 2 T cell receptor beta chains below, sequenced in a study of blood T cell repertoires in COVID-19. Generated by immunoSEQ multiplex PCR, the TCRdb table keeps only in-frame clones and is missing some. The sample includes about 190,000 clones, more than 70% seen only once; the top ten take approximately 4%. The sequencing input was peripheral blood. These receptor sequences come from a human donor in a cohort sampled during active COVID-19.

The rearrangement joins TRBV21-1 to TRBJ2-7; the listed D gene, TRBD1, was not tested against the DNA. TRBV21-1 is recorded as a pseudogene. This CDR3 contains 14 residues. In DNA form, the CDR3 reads TGTGCCAGCAGCGACAGGGGGCGCACGGACGAGCAGTACTTC. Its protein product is CASSDRGRTDEQYF.

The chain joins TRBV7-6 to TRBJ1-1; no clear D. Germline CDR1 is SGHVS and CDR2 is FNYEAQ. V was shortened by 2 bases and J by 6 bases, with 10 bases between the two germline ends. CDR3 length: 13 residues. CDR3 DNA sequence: TGTGCCAGCAGCTTAAGAGTCAAATCTGAAGCTTTCTTT. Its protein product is CASSLRVKSEAFF.